This T cell receptor beta chain comes out of a study of vaccination and CD4 T cells after COVID-19. Study in general: Timing of post-vaccine sample collection was a median about 70 days after dose two, with a range of 14 to 241. Findings and caveats of the study: Researchers looked at relatively few convalescent patients and had no early post-infection timepoints.

The Oncomine TCR Beta short-read assay was applied to DNA of cultured CD4+ T cells. TCRdb ran MiXCR on the PCR reads and lists one entry per CDR3 protein. This table holds approximately 8,200 distinct CDR3 sequences, approximately 58% found once. Treatment defined: roughly 10-day PBMC culture with coronavirus spike peptide pools or control peptides (ViraFEST assay). Peptide-pool expansion of antigen-specific T cells preceded TCR sequencing in ViraFEST. Germline V gives CDR1 GTSNPN, CDR2 SVGIG (reference sequence). The CDR3 extends over 9 amino acids. V was trimmed by 8 bases and J by 9 bases, leaving 8 bases between them. As to this clonotype: No antigen is known for it.

The sequence was obtained from a human donor who had recovered from COVID-19. The genes are TRBV30 and TRBJ1-5; D is uncertain. Sample: CD4+ T cells from blood, cultured in vitro. CDR3 nucleotide sequence: TGTGCCGCTCCGAGGCCCCAGCATTTT. Its protein is CAAPRPQHF.